Reported below is one T cell receptor (beta chain). Trimming removed 1 base at V and 15 bases at J, with 14 bases between. This CDR3 spans 13 amino acids. The germline gives CDR1 SGDLS, CDR2 YYNGEE. The PCR contained 60 Vbeta and 13 Jbeta primers. Produced via immunoSEQ multiplex PCR; TCRdb's table is partial and in-frame only. The top ten hold roughly 1.9% of the sample, which has approximately 160,000 clones, 75% to 90% seen once. This record belongs to a study of cytomegalovirus exposure and HLA in healthy donors. Material for sequencing was PBMCs. The chain combines TRBV9 with TRBJ1-6; D uncertain. The sequence came from a human donor in good health. The CDR3 spells CASSVNQEADLHF. In nucleotides, the CDR3 is TGTGCCAGCAGCGTAAACCAGGAAGCAGACCTCCACTTT.